The 23 T cell receptor beta chains below were found in one sample sequenced in a study of blood T cell repertoires in COVID-19. Clones were read by immunoSEQ multiplex PCR, and TCRdb kept only the in-frame ones, dropping some. This table holds 270,000 or so clones, approximately 87% found once. What was sequenced was peripheral blood. Source of these receptors: a woman between 25 and 40 years old with COVID-19, enrolled during active disease.

V gene TRBV5-4 combines with J gene TRBJ2-7; possible D gene TRBD2, 5 bases. V was clipped by 0 bases and J by 4 bases, with 17 bases between them. Per germline, CDR1 SGHNT and CDR2 YYREEE (reference sequence). The CDR3 is 16 residues long. CDR3 bases: TGTGCCAGCAGCTTGGGTAAAGGAGGAGGAGGATACGAGCAGTACTTC. Translated, it gives CASSLGKGGGGYEQYF.

This clone was observed a single time. This chain uses TRBV18 with TRBJ2-5; a weak D match, TRBD1 (5 bases). The CDR3 runs to 15 residues. The V end lost 4 bases, the J end lost 0 bases, and 12 bases lay between the germline ends. The germline V gene has CDR1 KGHSH and CDR2 LQKENI. The CDR3 DNA reads TGTGCCAGCTCACGATCGACAGCGAACCAAGAGACCCAGTACTTC. This codes for CASSRSTANQETQYF.

This sequence joins TRBV3-1 (or the pseudogene TRBV3-2) and TRBJ1-2; 7 bases are shared with TRBD1. From germline, CDR1 is LGHDT and CDR2 YNNKEL (reference sequence). V was clipped by 4 bases and J by 8 bases; unmatched bases: 10. This CDR3 has 14 residues. The CDR3 bases are TGTGCCAGCAGCCTGAGGGGGCCAAAGGGAGGCTACACCTTC. Its translation is CASSLRGPKGGYTF.

This clone has a single count. V usage is TRBV10-2 and J usage is TRBJ2-7; the D is unclear. This CDR3 has 11 amino acids. V was trimmed by 8 bases and J by 0 bases, leaving 5 bases between them. The V gene's germline CDR1 is WSHSY and CDR2 SAAADI. This chain's CDR3 is CASLGSYEQYF. The CDR3 bases are TGCGCCAGCCTAGGCTCCTACGAGCAGTACTTC.

This clone occurred a few times. Written as DNA, the CDR3 is TGTGCCAGCAGCTTAACACGCAATCAAGAGACCCAGTACTTC. Translating it yields CASSLTRNQETQYF. The chain has TRBV11-2 and TRBJ2-5; D is undetermined. In germline, CDR1 is SGHAT, CDR2 FQNNGV. Trimming removed 2 bases from V and 2 bases from J, with 9 bases in between. The CDR3 contains 14 residues.

The chain couples TRBV5-1 to TRBJ2-1, with 10 positions matching TRBD1. The CDR3 spans 13 residues. Trimming removed 3 bases from V and 13 bases from J; junction bases left unmatched: 7. CDR1 and CDR2 (germline): SGHRS, YFSETQ. CDR3 protein: CASSSTGGPLQFF. The CDR3 DNA sequence: TGCGCCAGCAGCTCGACAGGGGGCCCGTTACAGTTCTTC.

The chain has TRBV18 and TRBJ2-7; D remains unclear. V was cut by 6 bases and J by 5 bases, with 8 bases left in between. This CDR3 is built from 11 residues. In germline, CDR1 is KGHSH, CDR2 LQKENI. CDR3 DNA: TGTGCCAGCTCCCTCGTTGACGAGCAGTACTTC. Its translation is CASSLVDEQYF.

The J gene is TRBJ2-2, the V gene TRBV6-5; 9 bases align to TRBD2. V trimming: 6 bases; J trimming: 4 bases; junction bases outside the gene matches: 3. In germline, CDR1 is MNHEY, CDR2 SVGAGI. The length of the CDR3 is 14 residues. The CDR3 loop is CASRLAGLTGELFF. CDR3 in DNA: TGTGCCAGCAGACTAGCGGGTCTCACCGGGGAGCTGTTTTTT.

This clone was observed a handful of times. CDR3: CASSQVRTGGQKLFF. CDR3 sequence (DNA): TGCGCCAGCAGCCAAGTAAGAACAGGGGGCCAGAAACTGTTTTTT. The chain is built from TRBV4-1 and TRBJ1-4, with 9 bases aligning to TRBD1. Trimming took 1 base from V and 11 from J; bases not matched to a gene: 8. The CDR3 sequence is 15 residues long. Germline V CDR1 and CDR2: MGHRA, YSYEKL.

The genes are TRBV6-5 and TRBJ1-3; D might be TRBD1 (6 bases). CDR3 length: 15 residues. CDR1 is MNHEY and CDR2 is SVGAGI in the germline V gene. The V end was cut by 7 bases, the J end by 0 bases, with 13 bases between. The CDR3, as DNA: TGTGCCAGCAAACCGGACAGATACTCTGGAAACACCATATATTTT. This translates into CASKPDRYSGNTIYF.

The CDR3 reads CAISGPMTGGELSPLHF. In nucleotides, the CDR3 is TGTGCCATCAGTGGTCCAATGACAGGGGGCGAGTTATCACCCCTCCACTTT. The V call is TRBV10-3, the J call TRBJ1-6, with 10 bases identical to TRBD1. The germline gives CDR1 ENHRY, CDR2 SYGVKD. Trimming removed 4 bases from V and 10 bases from J; junction bases left unmatched: 13. This CDR3 spans 17 amino acids.

The rearrangement links TRBV6-5 to TRBJ1-2, with D unclear. This CDR3 is 15 amino acids long. Trimming stripped 4 bases from V and 4 bases from J, with 16 bases between. Germline values: CDR1 MNHEY, CDR2 SVGAGI. CDR3 DNA: TGTGCCAGCAGTTCCGTTGGGCCTGCCGGCTATGGCTACACCTTC. Its translation is CASSSVGPAGYGYTF.

This chain connects TRBV27 to TRBJ2-7; the D gene is possibly TRBD2 (5 bases). This CDR3 has 13 residues. Germline V gene data show CDR1 as MNHEY and CDR2 as SMNVEV (reference sequence). The V gene lost 5 bases and the J gene lost 3 bases, with 11 bases spanning the gap. CDR3 coding DNA: TGTGCCAGCAGTCGGGAACGGTTCTACGAGCAGTACTTC. Amino acid sequence: CASSRERFYEQYF.

The J gene is TRBJ2-3, the V gene TRBV11-3; 8 bases agree with TRBD2. The length of the CDR3 is 16 residues. In germline, CDR1 is SGHNT, CDR2 YENEEA. V gave up 1 base and J gave up 1 base; unmatched junction bases: 4. The CDR3: CASSLGSAGGTDTQYF. The CDR3 bases are TGTGCCAGCAGCTTAGGATCAGCGGGGGGCACAGATACGCAGTATTTT.

The J gene is TRBJ1-2, the V gene TRBV5-1; 11 bases agree with TRBD1. The V gene's germline CDR1 is SGHRS and CDR2 YFSETQ. V lost 3 bases and J lost 4; bases outside the gene matches: 17. The CDR3 is made up of 19 amino acids. In nucleotides, the CDR3 is TGCGCCAGCAGCTCCCGGACAGGGGGCAGAGGCCCAGGGTTCTATGGCTACACCTTC. Amino acids: CASSSRTGGRGPGFYGYTF.

This clone was counted a single time. This chain connects TRBV27 to TRBJ1-6; possible D gene TRBD1, 5 bases. The CDR3 is made up of 15 amino acids. The germline V and J ends were trimmed by 0 bases and 10 bases, with 13 bases remaining between them. The germline V gene encodes CDR1 MNHEY and CDR2 SMNVEV (reference sequence). The CDR3 sequence is CASSLSGQGRSPLHF. CDR3 coding DNA: TGTGCCAGCAGTTTATCGGGTCAGGGAAGGTCACCCCTCCACTTT.

DNA of the CDR3: TGTGCCAGCAGTTTACTAGCGGGGGACAACATTCAGTACTTC. Translated, it gives CASSLLAGDNIQYF. The chain links TRBV27 to TRBJ2-4, with 10 bases lining up with TRBD2. Germline CDR1 is MNHEY and CDR2 is SMNVEV (reference sequence). J was trimmed by 7 bases and V by 2 bases; bases with no gene match: 2. CDR3 length: 14 residues.

CDR3 region: CASSFRGGAHEQYF. The DNA for the CDR3 is TGTGCCAGCAGTTTTCGGGGGGGGGCCCACGAGCAGTACTTC. This sequence joins TRBV28 and TRBJ2-7; TRBD2 agrees at 8 bases. V was pared by 3 bases and J by 5 bases, with 6 bases of the junction left unmatched. Germline CDR1 MDHEN, CDR2 SYDVKM. The CDR3 consists of 14 residues.

This chain connects TRBV5-4 to TRBJ1-6, with a possible D match to TRBD1 (5 bases). Germline V CDR1 and CDR2: SGHNT, YYREEE (reference sequence). The germline V and J ends were trimmed by 4 bases and 8 bases, with 16 bases remaining between them. The CDR3 totals 15 residues. Here the CDR3 DNA reads TGTGCCAGCAGCCTGGAGGGGCTAGGGGATTCACCCCTCCACTTT. Translation gives CASSLEGLGDSPLHF.

CDR3 nucleotides: TGTGCCAGCGGCGGAAACACCATATATTTT. It translates to CASGGNTIYF. The chain combines TRBV7-6 with TRBJ1-3; D not resolved. Trimming took off 8 bases at V and 4 bases at J, with 3 bases between the two ends. Germline loops: CDR1 SGHVS, CDR2 FNYEAQ. The CDR3 has 10 amino acids.

The rearrangement links TRBV6-5 to TRBJ1-2; D perhaps matches TRBD1 (6 bases). The CDR3 sequence is 14 residues long. Germline V gene sequence: CDR1 MNHEY, CDR2 SVGAGI. The V end was cut by 6 bases, the J end by 8 bases, with 19 bases between. CDR3 sequence reads: CASSGNLIGGGYTF. CDR3 sequence (DNA): TGTGCCAGCAGCGGTAACCTTATAGGGGGAGGCTACACCTTC.

The chain employs TRBV11-2 and TRBJ2-7; 7 bases map to TRBD1. Trimming at V came to 2 bases and at J to 5 bases, leaving 9 bases not matched to a gene. CDR3 length: 15 residues. Germline values: CDR1 SGHAT, CDR2 FQNNGV. CDR3 amino acids: CASSLTPGQANEQYF. The CDR3, as DNA: TGTGCCAGCAGCTTAACCCCAGGACAGGCGAACGAGCAGTACTTC.

This sequence joins TRBV7-9 and TRBJ2-1; 11 positions agree with TRBD2. Trimming cost V 7 bases and J 7 bases; bases outside gene matches: 9. The CDR3 runs to 15 residues. Germline CDR1 SEHNR, CDR2 FQNEAQ (reference sequence). The CDR3 bases are TGTGCCAGCAACTACTGGCTAGCGGGGGGAAATGAGCAGTTCTTC. Its translation is CASNYWLAGGNEQFF.